A selection of T cell receptor beta chains follows, all from one sample in a study of vaccination effects on CD4 cells after COVID-19. Clones were read by immunoSEQ multiplex PCR, and TCRdb kept only the in-frame ones, dropping some. The table shows approximately 25,000 clones, with about four fifths occurring only once. Their recognized antigens are unknown. Sequences were derived from CD4+ T cells from PBMCs cultured with HCoV-NL63 spike peptides, sampled after COVID-19 vaccination. The origin of the receptors is a human donor who received a COVID-19 vaccine. Some clones in this sample may be carry-over from other donors' samples. Both conserved end residues are part of each CDR3. D genes are given only for firm matches.

D gene,V gene,J gene,CDR3 protein
NA,TRBV29-1,TRBJ1-2,CSVSPGGSYGYTF
NA,TRBV27,TRBJ2-3,CASSLLAAGATDTQYF
NA,TRBV6-1,TRBJ2-1,CASSEAGRGSLNEQFF
NA,TRBV2,TRBJ2-3,CASSKTRDTQYF
NA,TRBV7-2,TRBJ1-6,CASSQLYKPSPLHF
NA,TRBV7-9,TRBJ2-3,CASSFGWASTDTQYF
TRBD1,TRBV10-3,TRBJ2-5,CAAGQGLQETQYF
NA,TRBV30,TRBJ1-3,CAWSSHSGSGNTIYF
TRBD1,TRBV7-2,TRBJ2-4,CASSPIPGGTAKNIQYF
NA,TRBV2,TRBJ1-5,CASSAGQPNQPQHF
NA,TRBV2,TRBJ1-4,CASHRDTIYEKLFF
TRBD1,TRBV5-5,TRBJ1-2,CASRQVRLDRGQVRNYGYTF
NA,TRBV6-5,TRBJ1-2,CASRTGSYGYTF
TRBD2,TRBV7-3,TRBJ2-5,CASSFSGKETQYF
TRBD2,TRBV25-1,TRBJ2-3,CASSARTSGNTDTQYF
TRBD1,TRBV28,TRBJ1-6,CASSQWQGAGSPLHF
NA,TRBV7-2,TRBJ2-3,CASSWDNTDTQYF